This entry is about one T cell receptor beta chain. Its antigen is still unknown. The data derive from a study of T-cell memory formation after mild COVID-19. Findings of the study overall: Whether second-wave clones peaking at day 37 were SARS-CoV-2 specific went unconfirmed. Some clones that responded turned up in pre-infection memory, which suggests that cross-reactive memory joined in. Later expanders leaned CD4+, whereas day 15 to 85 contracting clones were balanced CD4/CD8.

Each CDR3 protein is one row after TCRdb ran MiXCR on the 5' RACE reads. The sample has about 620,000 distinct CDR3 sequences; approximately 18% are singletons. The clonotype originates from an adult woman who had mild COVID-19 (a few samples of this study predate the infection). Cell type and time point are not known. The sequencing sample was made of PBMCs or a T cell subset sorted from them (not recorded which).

The CDR3 nucleotides are TGTGCCAGTAACGAGCCAGCGGGCGGCTACAATGAGCAGTTCTTC. Residues: CASNEPAGGYNEQFF. The genes are TRBV19 and TRBJ2-1, with D possibly being TRBD2 (6 bases). The V and J ends lost 7 bases and 3 bases respectively, with 16 bases between them. CDR1 LNHDA and CDR2 SQIVND come from the germline V gene (reference sequence). CDR3 length equals 15 residues.